This T cell receptor beta chain is drawn from a study of OX40 agonist ivuxolimab in advanced cancers. On the study more broadly: Head and neck, renal cell, melanoma or hepatocellular carcinoma were the cancers that dose-escalation patients had. Two patients with cutaneous melanoma and one with hepatocellular carcinoma, three in total, showed partial responses. Findings and limits, study-wide: Clonal expansion was seen in CD4+ and CD8+ blood T cells by week 6 at 0.1 to 3.0 mg/kg. Expanded clones were, on average, more numerous among CD8+ T cells than CD4+.

As concerns this clone: Its antigen is unknown.

This CDR3 has 14 residues. Germline CDR1 reads SGHTA; CDR2 reads FQGNSA. V was shortened by 5 bases and J by 3 bases, with 13 bases between the two germline ends. The protocol was immunoSEQ multiplex PCR, while the TCRdb copy is restricted to in-frame clones and leaves out a portion. The sample carries 55,000 to 80,000 clones, around 84% recorded once. Sequenced material: CD4+ or CD8+ T cells sorted from blood, taken in a trial of the OX40 agonist ivuxolimab. The rearrangement joins TRBV7-2 to TRBJ1-1, with D uncertain. The source is an adult with an advanced solid tumor such as melanoma, head and neck, liver or kidney cancer. The CDR3 protein is CASSPTTFYTEAFF. DNA of the CDR3: TGTGCCAGCAGCCCAACAACCTTTTACACTGAAGCTTTCTTT.